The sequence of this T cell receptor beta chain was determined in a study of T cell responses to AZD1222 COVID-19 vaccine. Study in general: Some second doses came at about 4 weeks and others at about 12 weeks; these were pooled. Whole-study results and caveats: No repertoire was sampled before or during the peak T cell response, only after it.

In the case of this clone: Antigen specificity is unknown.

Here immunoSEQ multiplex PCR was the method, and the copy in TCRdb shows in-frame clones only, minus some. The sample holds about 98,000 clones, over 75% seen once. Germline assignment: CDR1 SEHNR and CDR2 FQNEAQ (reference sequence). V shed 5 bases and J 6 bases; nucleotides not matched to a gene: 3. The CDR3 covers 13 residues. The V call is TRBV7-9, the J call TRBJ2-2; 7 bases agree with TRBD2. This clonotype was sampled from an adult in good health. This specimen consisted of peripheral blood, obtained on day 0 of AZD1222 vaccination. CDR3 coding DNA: TGTGCCAGCAGCCGGGGGGTTGCCGGGGAGCTGTTTTTT. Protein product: CASSRGVAGELFF.